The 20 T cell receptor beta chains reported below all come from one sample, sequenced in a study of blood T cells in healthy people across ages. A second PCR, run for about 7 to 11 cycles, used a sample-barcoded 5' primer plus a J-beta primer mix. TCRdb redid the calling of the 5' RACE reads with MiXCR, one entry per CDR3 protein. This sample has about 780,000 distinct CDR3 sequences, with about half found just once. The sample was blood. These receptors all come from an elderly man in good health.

The CDR3 nucleotides are TGCAGTGCTTCCCCCCAAACCGGGACAGGGGAATACGAGCAGTACTTC. It encodes CSASPQTGTGEYEQYF. The chain links TRBV20-1 to TRBJ2-7, with TRBD1 matching over 10 bases. Germline V gene data show CDR1 as DFQATT and CDR2 as SNEGSKA (reference sequence). CDR3 length: 16 amino acids. V shed 5 bases, J shed 4 bases, and the junction held 14 bases outside the gene matches.

The CDR3 region has the DNA TGTGCCAGCAGCTTAGGGGGACGGGACATTCAGTACTTC. Its translation: CASSLGGRDIQYF. V is TRBV7-2 and J is TRBJ2-4, with D possibly called TRBD1 or TRBD2 (5 bases each). Looked up from germline, CDR1 is SGHTA and CDR2 is FQGNSA. V dropped 1 base and J dropped 8 bases, with 9 bases sitting between them. The CDR3 extends over 13 amino acids.

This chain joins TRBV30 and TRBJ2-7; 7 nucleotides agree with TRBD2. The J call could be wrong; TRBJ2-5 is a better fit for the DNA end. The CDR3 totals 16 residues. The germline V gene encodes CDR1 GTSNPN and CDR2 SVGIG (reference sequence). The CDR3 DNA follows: TGTGCCTGGAGTGGGAGCTTTGGGGTGGGGGGGGAGACCCAGTACTTC. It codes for CAWSGSFGVGGETQYF.

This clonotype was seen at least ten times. CDR3 in amino acids: CASSPDRTDTQYF. For the CDR3, the DNA is TGTGCCAGCAGCCCTGATCGCACAGATACGCAGTATTTT. This chain joins TRBV12-3 or TRBV12-4 and TRBJ2-3; D gene unclear. This CDR3 is built from 13 residues. The V gene lost 6 bases and the J gene lost 1 base, with 8 bases spanning the gap.

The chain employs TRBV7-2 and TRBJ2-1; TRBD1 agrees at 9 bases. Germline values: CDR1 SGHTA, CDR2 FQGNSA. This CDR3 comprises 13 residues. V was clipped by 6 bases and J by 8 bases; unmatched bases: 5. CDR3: CASRQGAGHEQFF. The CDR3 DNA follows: TGTGCCAGCAGACAGGGGGCAGGACATGAGCAGTTCTTC.

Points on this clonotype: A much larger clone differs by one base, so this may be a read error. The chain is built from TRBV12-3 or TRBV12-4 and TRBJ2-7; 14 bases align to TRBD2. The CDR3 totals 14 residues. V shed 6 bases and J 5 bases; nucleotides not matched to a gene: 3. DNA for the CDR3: TGTGCCAGCAGGGGGACTAGCGGGAGTCACGAGCAGTACTTC. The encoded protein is CASRGTSGSHEQYF.

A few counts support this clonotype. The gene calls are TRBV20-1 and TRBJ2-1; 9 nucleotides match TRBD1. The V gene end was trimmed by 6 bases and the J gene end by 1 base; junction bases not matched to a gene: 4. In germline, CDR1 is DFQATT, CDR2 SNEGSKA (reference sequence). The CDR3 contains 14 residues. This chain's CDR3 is CSAADRGSYNEQFF. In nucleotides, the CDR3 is TGCAGTGCCGCTGACAGGGGGTCCTACAATGAGCAGTTCTTC.

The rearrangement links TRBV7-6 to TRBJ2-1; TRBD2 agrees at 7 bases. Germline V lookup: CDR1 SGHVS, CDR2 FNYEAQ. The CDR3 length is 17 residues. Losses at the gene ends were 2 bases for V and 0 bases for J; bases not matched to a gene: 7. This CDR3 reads CASSLKGGSASYNEQFF. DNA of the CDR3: TGTGCCAGCAGCTTAAAGGGCGGGAGTGCCTCCTACAATGAGCAGTTCTTC. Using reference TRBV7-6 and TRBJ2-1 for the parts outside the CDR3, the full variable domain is GAGVSQSPRYKVTKRGQDVALRCDPISGHVSLYWYRQALGQGPEFLTYFNYEAQQDKSGLPNDRFSAERPEGSISTLTIQRTEQRDSAMYRCASSLKGGSASYNEQFFGPGTRLTVL.

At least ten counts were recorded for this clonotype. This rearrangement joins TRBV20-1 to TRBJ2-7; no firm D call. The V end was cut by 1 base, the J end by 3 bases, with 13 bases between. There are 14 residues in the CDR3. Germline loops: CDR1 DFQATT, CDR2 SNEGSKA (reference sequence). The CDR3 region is CSARVESGVYEQYF. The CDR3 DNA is TGCAGTGCTAGAGTGGAATCGGGCGTCTACGAGCAGTACTTC.

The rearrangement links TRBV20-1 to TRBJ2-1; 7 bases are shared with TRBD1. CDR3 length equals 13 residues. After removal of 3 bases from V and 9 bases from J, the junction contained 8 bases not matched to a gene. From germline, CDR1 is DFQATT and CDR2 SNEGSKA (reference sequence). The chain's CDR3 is CSASPGGGGEQFF. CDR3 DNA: TGCAGTGCTAGCCCAGGGGGTGGGGGTGAGCAGTTCTTC.

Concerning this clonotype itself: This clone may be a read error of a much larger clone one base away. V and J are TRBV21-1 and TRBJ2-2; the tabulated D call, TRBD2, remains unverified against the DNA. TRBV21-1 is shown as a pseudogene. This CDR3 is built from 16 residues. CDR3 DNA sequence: TGTGCCAGCAGCGAAGAATCTAGCGGAATAAGCGGGGAGCTGTTTTTT. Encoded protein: CASSEESSGISGELFF.

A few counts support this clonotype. The CDR3 is CSVARASNQPQHF. The CDR3, as DNA: TGCAGCGTTGCCAGGGCAAGCAATCAGCCCCAGCATTTT. The J gene is TRBJ1-5, the V gene TRBV29-1; a possible D gene is TRBD1 (5 bases). The germline V gene encodes CDR1 SQVTM and CDR2 ANQGSEA. The CDR3 has 13 residues. The V end lost 4 bases, the J end lost 1 base, and 8 bases lay between the germline ends.

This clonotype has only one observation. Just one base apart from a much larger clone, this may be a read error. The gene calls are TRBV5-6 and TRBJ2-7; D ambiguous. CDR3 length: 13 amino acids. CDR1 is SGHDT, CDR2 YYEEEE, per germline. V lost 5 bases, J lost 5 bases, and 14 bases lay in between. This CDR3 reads CASSGSFSNEQYF. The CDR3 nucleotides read TGTGCCAGCAGTGGGTCTTTCTCGAACGAGCAGTACTTC.

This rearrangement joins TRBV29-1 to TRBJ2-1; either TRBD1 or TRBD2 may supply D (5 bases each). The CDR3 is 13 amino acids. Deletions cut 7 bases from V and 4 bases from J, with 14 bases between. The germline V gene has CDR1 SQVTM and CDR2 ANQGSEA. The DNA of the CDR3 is TGCAGCGGAGGGGAGCTCTTTTACAATGAGCAGTTCTTC. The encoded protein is CSGGELFYNEQFF.

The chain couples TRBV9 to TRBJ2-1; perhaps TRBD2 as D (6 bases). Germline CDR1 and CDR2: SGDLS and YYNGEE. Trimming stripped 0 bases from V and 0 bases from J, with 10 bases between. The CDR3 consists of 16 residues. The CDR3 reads CASSVAVGGSYNEQFF. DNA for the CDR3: TGTGCCAGCAGCGTAGCTGTGGGGGGCTCCTACAATGAGCAGTTCTTC.

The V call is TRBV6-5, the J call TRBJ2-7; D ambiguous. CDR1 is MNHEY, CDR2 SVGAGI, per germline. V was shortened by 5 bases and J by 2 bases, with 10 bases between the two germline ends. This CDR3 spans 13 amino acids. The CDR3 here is CASSDNRAYEQYF. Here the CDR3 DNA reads TGTGCCAGCAGTGACAACCGAGCCTACGAGCAGTACTTC.

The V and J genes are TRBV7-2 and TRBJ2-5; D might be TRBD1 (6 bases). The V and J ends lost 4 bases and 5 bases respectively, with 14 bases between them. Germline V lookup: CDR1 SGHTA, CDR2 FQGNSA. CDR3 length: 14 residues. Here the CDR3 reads CASSWTGTLETQYF. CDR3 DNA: TGTGCCAGCAGCTGGACCGGGACACTGGAGACCCAGTACTTC.

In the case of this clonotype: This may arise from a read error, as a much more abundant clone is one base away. CDR3 in DNA: TGTGCCAGCAGGCTAGTCGGGAGCCACGAGCAGTTCTTC. This encodes CASRLVGSHEQFF. The chain joins TRBV11-2 to TRBJ2-1; tentative D call: TRBD2 (6 bases). The CDR3 spans 13 residues. The germline CDR1 and CDR2 sequences are SGHAT and FQNNGV. The ends were cut back, 6 bases at V and 10 bases at J, with 16 bases in the middle.

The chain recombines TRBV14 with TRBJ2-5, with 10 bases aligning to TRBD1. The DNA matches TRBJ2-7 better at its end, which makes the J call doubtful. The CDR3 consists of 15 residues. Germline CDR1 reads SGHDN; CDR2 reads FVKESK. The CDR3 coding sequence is TGTGCCAGCAGCCTGGGGACAGGGGTCGGATACGAGCAGTACTTC. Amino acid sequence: CASSLGTGVGYEQYF.

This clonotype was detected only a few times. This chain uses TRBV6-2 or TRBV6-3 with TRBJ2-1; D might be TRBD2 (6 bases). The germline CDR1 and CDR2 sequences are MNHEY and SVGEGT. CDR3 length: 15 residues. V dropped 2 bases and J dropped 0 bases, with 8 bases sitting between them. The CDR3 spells CASSYRAGSYNEQFF. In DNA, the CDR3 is TGTGCCAGCAGTTACAGAGCGGGCTCCTACAATGAGCAGTTCTTC.